Each of the 18 T cell receptor beta chains below was sequenced from the same sample in a study of radiotherapy plus CTLA-4 blockade in lung cancer. Sequencing used immunoSEQ multiplex PCR; TCRdb keeps in-frame clones, though not all of them. The table shows around 40,000 clones, with approximately 68% occurring only once. The sample here was peripheral blood, taken from a patient treated with radiotherapy plus ipilimumab. All receptors derive from a human donor with non-small cell lung cancer who had stable disease on radiotherapy plus ipilimumab.

The chain carries TRBV12-5 and TRBJ2-1, with TRBD1 matching over 9 bases. Trimming at V came to 5 bases and at J to 3 bases, leaving 5 bases not matched to a gene. This CDR3 has 15 amino acids. Germline V gene data show CDR1 as LGHNT and CDR2 as FRNRAP. This CDR3 is CASGRGQGSYNEQFF. The CDR3 nucleotides read TGTGCTAGTGGTCGCGGACAGGGGAGCTACAATGAGCAGTTCTTC.

The rearrangement links TRBV5-4 to TRBJ1-2; perhaps TRBD1 as D (6 bases). Germline CDR1 SGHNT, CDR2 YYREEE (reference sequence). The CDR3 totals 14 residues. Trimming pared 4 bases from V and 4 bases from J, leaving 14 bases between. The CDR3 coding sequence is TGTGCCAGCAGCCTACAGGGTACAGGCTATGGCTACACCTTC. This sequence encodes CASSLQGTGYGYTF.

The chain couples TRBV6-5 to TRBJ2-5; 12 bases agree with TRBD2. Germline CDR1 is MNHEY and CDR2 is SVGAGI. This CDR3 has 16 amino acids. V lost 2 bases, J lost 1 base, and 2 bases stayed unmatched. Written as DNA, the CDR3 is TGTGCCAGCAGTTACGCTAGCGGGGGGGGCCAAGAGACCCAGTACTTC. This codes for CASSYASGGGQETQYF.

The chain links TRBV2 to TRBJ2-2; D perhaps matches TRBD1 (6 bases). Trimming pared 4 bases from V and 5 bases from J, leaving 14 bases between. The length of the CDR3 is 15 residues. Germline assignment: CDR1 SNHLY and CDR2 FYNNEI. This CDR3 is CASSVLQGITGELFF. As DNA, the CDR3 is TGTGCCAGCAGTGTCCTCCAGGGGATTACCGGGGAGCTGTTTTTT.

V and J are TRBV18 and TRBJ2-1; 9 bases map to TRBD1. CDR3 size: 16 residues. Germline CDR1 is KGHSH and CDR2 is LQKENI. The ends lost 2 bases at V and 5 bases at J; junction bases unmatched: 7. The CDR3 region is CASSPWGQGGHNEQFF. The CDR3 DNA reads TGTGCCAGCTCACCATGGGGACAGGGCGGCCACAATGAGCAGTTCTTC.

The J gene is TRBJ1-5, the V gene TRBV10-2; 7 nucleotides agree with TRBD1. This CDR3 spans 16 amino acids. Germline V CDR1 and CDR2: WSHSY, SAAADI. V shed 2 bases, J shed 4 bases, and the junction held 8 bases outside the gene matches. The CDR3 nucleotides are TGCGCCAGCAGTGAGGCAGGGGGGCTTTGGAATCAGCCCCAGCATTTT. Translated, it gives CASSEAGGLWNQPQHF.

This sequence joins TRBV5-1 and TRBJ2-7, with 8 positions matching TRBD1. CDR1 is SGHRS, CDR2 YFSETQ, per germline. There are 14 residues in the CDR3. The V segment lost 2 bases and the J segment 5 bases; nucleotides outside the gene matches: 6. DNA of the CDR3: TGCGCCAGCAGCTTATTCCCGGGACAGGACGAGCAGTACTTC. Translating gives CASSLFPGQDEQYF.

This clone turned up a few times. CDR3 nucleotides: TGTGCCAGCAGCTTAGGGCAGGGAAGTGTCTACGAGCAGTACTTC. Translating gives CASSLGQGSVYEQYF. The chain has TRBV7-2 and TRBJ2-7, with D tentatively TRBD1 (5 bases). The CDR3 extends over 15 amino acids. Germline V gives CDR1 SGHTA, CDR2 FQGNSA. Trimming took off 1 base at V and 3 bases at J, with 13 bases between the two ends.

V is TRBV28 and J is TRBJ1-5, with a possible D match to TRBD1 (5 bases). The CDR3 is 12 amino acids. Deletions cut 8 bases from V and 7 bases from J, with 12 bases between. Germline loops: CDR1 MDHEN, CDR2 SYDVKM. The CDR3 bases are TGTGCCAGCGGGAGGGGATCACAGCCCCAGCATTTT. It encodes CASGRGSQPQHF. The full variable domain, rest sourced from reference TRBV28 and TRBJ1-5, is DVKVTQSSRYLVKRTGEKVFLECVQDMDHENMFWYRQDPGLGLRLIYFSYDVKMKEKGDIPEGYSVSREKKERFSLILESASTNQTSMYLCASGRGSQPQHFGDGTRLSIL.

This rearrangement joins TRBV11-1 to TRBJ2-7, with 7 positions matching TRBD1. V lost 0 bases to trimming and J lost 2 bases; unmatched junction nucleotides: 1. CDR3 length: 14 residues. CDR1 and CDR2 (germline): SGHAT, FQDESV (reference sequence). In DNA form, the CDR3 reads TGTGCCAGCAGCTTAGCCGGGACAGCCTACGAGCAGTACTTC. This gives the protein CASSLAGTAYEQYF.

This chain connects TRBV2 to TRBJ1-4; a weak D match, TRBD1 (6 bases). In germline, CDR1 is SNHLY, CDR2 FYNNEI. The V end was cut by 6 bases, the J end by 7 bases, with 15 bases between. The CDR3 is made up of 14 amino acids. The CDR3 DNA reads TGTGCCAGCAGGCACAGGGAAACGGGTGAAAAACTGTTTTTT. Protein product: CASRHRETGEKLFF.

This clone turned up a few times. The V call is TRBV6-6, the J call TRBJ1-1; D call uncertain. The V gene's germline CDR1 is MNHNY and CDR2 SVGAGI (reference sequence). CDR3 length: 14 amino acids. V dropped 10 bases and J dropped 4 bases, with 19 bases sitting between them. CDR3 bases: TGTGCCACCAAGTTTCGGTGGGGAGGCACTGAAGCTTTCTTT. Translation: CATKFRWGGTEAFF.

The rearrangement joins TRBV25-1 to TRBJ2-7; tentative D call: TRBD1 (5 bases). This CDR3 spans 12 amino acids. Germline lookup yields CDR1 MGHDK and CDR2 SYGVNS. V lost 6 bases and J 3 bases, leaving 9 bases between the germline ends. The CDR3: CASSLQGYEQYF. DNA of the CDR3: TGTGCCAGCAGCCTCCAGGGCTACGAGCAGTACTTC.

The chain is built from TRBV30 and TRBJ1-6, with D perhaps TRBD1 (5 bases). CDR1 is GTSNPN and CDR2 is SVGIG in the germline V gene (reference sequence). The CDR3 covers 14 residues. Trimming removed 5 bases from V and 2 bases from J, with 10 bases in between. CDR3 sequence: CAWGPGPYNSPLHF. Written as DNA, the CDR3 is TGTGCCTGGGGCCCAGGGCCCTATAATTCACCCCTCCACTTT.

The J gene is TRBJ2-2, the V gene TRBV5-4, with a tentative D call TRBD2 (5 bases). V lost 0 bases to trimming and J lost 6 bases, with 12 bases between them. This CDR3 has 15 amino acids. Germline V gene sequence: CDR1 SGHNT, CDR2 YYREEE (reference sequence). The CDR3 DNA follows: TGTGCCAGCAGCTTGGCCGGGGAGCTGGCCGGGGAGCTGTTTTTT. The encoded protein is CASSLAGELAGELFF.

V is TRBV15 and J is TRBJ2-7; possible D gene TRBD1, 5 bases. V was pared by 0 bases and J by 6 bases, with 9 bases between. Germline lookup yields CDR1 LNHNV and CDR2 YYDKDF (reference sequence). This CDR3 comprises 13 residues. This chain's CDR3 is CATSRDRVFEQYF. The CDR3 nucleotides read TGTGCCACCAGCAGAGACAGGGTATTCGAGCAGTACTTC.

The J gene is TRBJ2-7, the V gene TRBV12-5; D not certain. The CDR3 loop spans 12 amino acids. Trimming took off 5 bases at V and 2 bases at J, with 7 bases between the two ends. Germline-derived CDR1 and CDR2 are LGHNT and FRNRAP. The CDR3 sequence: CASGPVAYEQYF. DNA for the CDR3: TGTGCTAGTGGTCCGGTGGCCTACGAGCAGTACTTC.

The chain carries TRBV25-1 and TRBJ1-2; TRBD1 might be the D (6 bases). The V gene's germline CDR1 is MGHDK and CDR2 SYGVNS. The CDR3 totals 18 residues. V was cut by 4 bases and J by 4 bases, with 25 bases left in between. Here the CDR3 reads CASSGAGTGLLRSYGYTF. CDR3 coding DNA: TGTGCCAGCAGTGGGGCCGGCACAGGGCTTTTACGTAGCTATGGCTACACCTTC.